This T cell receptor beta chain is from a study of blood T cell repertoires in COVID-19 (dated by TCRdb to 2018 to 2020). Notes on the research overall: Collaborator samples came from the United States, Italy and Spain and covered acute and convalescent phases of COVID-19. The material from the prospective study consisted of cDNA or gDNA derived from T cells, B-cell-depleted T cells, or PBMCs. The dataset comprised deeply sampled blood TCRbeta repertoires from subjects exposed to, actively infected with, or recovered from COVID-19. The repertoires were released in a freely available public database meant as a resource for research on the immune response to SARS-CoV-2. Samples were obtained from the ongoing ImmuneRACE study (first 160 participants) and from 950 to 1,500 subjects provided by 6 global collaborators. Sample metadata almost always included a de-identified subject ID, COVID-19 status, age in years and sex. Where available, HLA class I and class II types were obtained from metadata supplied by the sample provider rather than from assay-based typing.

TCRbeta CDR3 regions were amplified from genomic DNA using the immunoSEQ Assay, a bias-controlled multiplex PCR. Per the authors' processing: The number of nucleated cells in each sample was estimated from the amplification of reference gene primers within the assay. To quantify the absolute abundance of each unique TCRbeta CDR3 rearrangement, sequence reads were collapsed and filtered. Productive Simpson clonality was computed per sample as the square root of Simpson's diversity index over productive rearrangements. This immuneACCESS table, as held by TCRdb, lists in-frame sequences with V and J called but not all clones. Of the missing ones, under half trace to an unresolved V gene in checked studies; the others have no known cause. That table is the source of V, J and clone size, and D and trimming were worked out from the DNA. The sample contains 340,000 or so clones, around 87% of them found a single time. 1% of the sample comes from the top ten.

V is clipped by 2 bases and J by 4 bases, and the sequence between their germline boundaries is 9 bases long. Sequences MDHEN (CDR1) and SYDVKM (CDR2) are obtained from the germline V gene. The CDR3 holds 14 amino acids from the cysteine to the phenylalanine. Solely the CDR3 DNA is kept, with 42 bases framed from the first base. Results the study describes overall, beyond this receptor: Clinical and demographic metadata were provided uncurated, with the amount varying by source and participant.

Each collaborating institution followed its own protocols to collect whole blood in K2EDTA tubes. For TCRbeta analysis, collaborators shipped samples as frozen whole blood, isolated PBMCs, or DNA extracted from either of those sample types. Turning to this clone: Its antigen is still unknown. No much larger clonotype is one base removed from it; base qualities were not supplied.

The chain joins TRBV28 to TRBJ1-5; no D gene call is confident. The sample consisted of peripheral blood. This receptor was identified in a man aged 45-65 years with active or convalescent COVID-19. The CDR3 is CASSLEVENQPQHF. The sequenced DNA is TGTGCCAGCAGTTTAGAAGTTGAGAATCAGCCCCAGCATTTT.